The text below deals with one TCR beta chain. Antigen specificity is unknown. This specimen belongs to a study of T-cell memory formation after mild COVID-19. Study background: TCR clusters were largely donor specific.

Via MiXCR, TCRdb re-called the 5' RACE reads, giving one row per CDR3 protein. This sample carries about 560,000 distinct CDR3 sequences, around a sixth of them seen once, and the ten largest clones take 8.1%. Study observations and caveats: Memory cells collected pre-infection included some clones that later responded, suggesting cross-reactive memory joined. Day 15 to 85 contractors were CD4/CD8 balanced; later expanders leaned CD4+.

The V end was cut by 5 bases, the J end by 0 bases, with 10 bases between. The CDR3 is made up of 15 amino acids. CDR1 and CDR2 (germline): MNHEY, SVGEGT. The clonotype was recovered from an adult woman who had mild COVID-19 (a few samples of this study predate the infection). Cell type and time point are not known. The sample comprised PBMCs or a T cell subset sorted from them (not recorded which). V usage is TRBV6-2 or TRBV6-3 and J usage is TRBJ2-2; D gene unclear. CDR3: CASSMTLPNTGELFF. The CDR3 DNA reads TGTGCCAGCAGTATGACACTTCCGAACACCGGGGAGCTGTTTTTT.